A single sample is the source of the 10 T cell receptor beta chains below, sequenced in a study of OX40 agonist ivuxolimab in advanced cancers. Library construction relied on the immunoSEQ multiplex PCR assay. TCRdb took this table from immuneACCESS and kept in-frame rearrangements with V and J called. Such tables lack part of the clones; where checked against another copy, unresolved V genes explain under half of the gap, and the rest is unexplained. The sample table shows around 49,000 clones, and around 87% are seen once. Clones ranked in the top ten supply about 9.3% of the sample. The material sequenced was CD4+ or CD8+ T cells sorted from blood, taken in a trial of the OX40 agonist ivuxolimab. These TCRs come from an adult with an advanced solid tumor such as melanoma, head and neck, liver or kidney cancer.

This clone counts as medium-sized. The V call is TRBV4-1, the J call TRBJ1-1; TRBD1 matches at 8 bases. The V segment lost 4 bases and the J segment 2 bases; nucleotides outside the gene matches: 9. This CDR3 has 16 amino acids. Germline V gene sequence: CDR1 MGHRA, CDR2 YSYEKL. The CDR3 sequence: CASSRGQGRANTEAFF. Here the CDR3 DNA reads TGCGCCAGCAGCCGAGGACAGGGAAGGGCCAACACTGAAGCTTTCTTT.

V and J are TRBV5-4 and TRBJ2-7; D is tentatively TRBD1 or TRBD2 (5 bases each). CDR3 length: 16 residues. Trimming removed 0 bases from V and 2 bases from J, with 15 bases in between. Germline CDR1 and CDR2: SGHNT and YYREEE (reference sequence). The CDR3, as DNA: TGTGCCAGCAGCTTGGATTTCGGGGCATCGGCCTACGAGCAGTACTTC. It yields the protein CASSLDFGASAYEQYF.

The chain combines TRBV27 with TRBJ2-5; the D gene is possibly TRBD1 (5 bases). The germline V gene encodes CDR1 MNHEY and CDR2 SMNVEV (reference sequence). This CDR3 is 15 amino acids long. The CDR3 is CAAGIRLAGSETQYF. The DNA of the CDR3 is TGTGCAGCCGGAATCAGGCTGGCAGGGTCGGAGACCCAGTACTTC.

The rearrangement joins TRBV29-1 to TRBJ2-7; TRBD2 matches at 13 bases. This CDR3 has 15 residues. CDR1 and CDR2 from the germline V gene are SQVTM and ANQGSEA. The V segment lost 4 bases and the J segment 0 bases; nucleotides outside the gene matches: 3. CDR3 protein: CSVAGTSGISYEQYF. The CDR3 nucleotides are TGCAGCGTTGCAGGGACTAGCGGGATCTCCTACGAGCAGTACTTC.

This clone is a singleton in its sample. The rearrangement links TRBV30 to TRBJ2-1; D gene unclear. CDR3 length: 12 amino acids. V was trimmed by 2 bases and J by 4 bases, leaving 6 bases between them. Per germline, CDR1 GTSNPN and CDR2 SVGIG (reference sequence). CDR3 protein: CAWSRGYNEQFF. The CDR3, as DNA: TGTGCCTGGAGTCGTGGTTACAATGAGCAGTTCTTC.

The chain links TRBV30 to TRBJ1-1; perhaps TRBD1 as D (6 bases). This CDR3 comprises 12 residues. Germline CDR1 reads GTSNPN; CDR2 reads SVGIG (reference sequence). V was cut by 6 bases and J by 5 bases, with 13 bases left in between. The CDR3 DNA is TGTGCCTGCGTACAGGGTTATACTGAAGCTTTCTTT. Translated: CACVQGYTEAFF.

This rearrangement joins TRBV9 to TRBJ1-3; no clear D gene. Germline CDR1 and CDR2: SGDLS and YYNGEE. The CDR3 is made up of 14 amino acids. Trimming shortened V by 1 base and J by 0 bases, and 5 bases separated the two germline ends. The CDR3 bases are TGTGCCAGCAGCGTAAGCAACTCTGGAAACACCATATATTTT. This sequence encodes CASSVSNSGNTIYF. Full variable domain (remainder filled in from reference TRBV9 and TRBJ1-3): DSGVTQTPKHLITATGQRVTLRCSPRSGDLSVYWYQQSLDQGLQFLIQYYNGEERAKGNILERFSAQQFPDLHSELNLSSLELGDSALYFCASSVSNSGNTIYFGEGSWLTVV.

V usage is TRBV29-1 and J usage is TRBJ2-7; 9 nucleotides match TRBD2. After removal of 6 bases from V and 4 bases from J, the junction contained 7 bases not matched to a gene. The CDR3 is 13 residues long. Germline V gene lookup returns CDR1 SQVTM and CDR2 ANQGSEA. The CDR3 DNA reads TGCAGCGTCCCGGGAGCGGGAGGTTACGAGCAGTACTTC. It codes for CSVPGAGGYEQYF.

This clone was found once. V is TRBV9 and J is TRBJ1-4; perhaps TRBD1 as D (5 bases). Trimming stripped 5 bases from V and 10 bases from J, with 9 bases between. The CDR3 sequence is 11 residues long. The V gene's germline CDR1 is SGDLS and CDR2 YYNGEE. The CDR3 DNA follows: TGTGCCAGCAGTTCCCAGGGAAAACTGTTTTTT. Amino acids: CASSSQGKLFF.

The chain carries TRBV6-5 and TRBJ2-1; D remains unclear. The germline V gene has CDR1 MNHEY and CDR2 SVGAGI. This CDR3 is built from 15 residues. Trimming cost V 0 bases and J 4 bases, with 10 bases left between them. This CDR3 reads CASSYSAGQYNEQFF. The CDR3 coding sequence is TGTGCCAGCAGTTACTCGGCCGGGCAATACAATGAGCAGTTCTTC.